This is a list of T cell receptor beta chains from one sample in a study of immune heterogeneity within non-small cell lung tumors. TCRdb re-called the multiplex PCR reads through MiXCR, storing one row per CDR3 protein. The sample contains over 8,000 distinct CDR3 sequences, around 17% of which appear only once. Sequences were obtained from lung tumor tissue. The receptors here all came from a man aged 35 to 55 with non-small cell lung cancer. Both conserved end residues are trimmed from each CDR3.

SAGGQDRYEQY TRBJ2-7 11 TRBV20-1
ASKPRTGNQPQH TRBJ1-5 12 TRBV6-2/TRBV6-3
ASSPRGVLNTEAF TRBJ1-1 13 TRBV5-4
ASSRTSRYEQY TRBJ2-7 11 TRBV27
ASSLAGGGSYEQY TRBJ2-7 13 TRBV5-1
ASSLANTGELF TRBJ2-2 11 TRBV5-8
ASSAQVSGGAETQY TRBJ2-5 14 TRBV9
ASSPRVTDTQY TRBJ2-3 11 TRBV5-1
ASSVVTGGEGDTQY TRBJ2-3 14 TRBV9
ASSHYSGPDTQY TRBJ2-3 12 TRBV28
ASSIQGSQETQY TRBJ2-5 12 TRBV19
ASSQAPGDTEAF TRBJ1-1 12 TRBV4-3
ASSLSNGLVYEQY TRBJ2-7 13 TRBV27
ASSLWSSGSSYNSPLH TRBJ1-6 16 TRBV5-1
ASSLPTGSRSPLH TRBJ1-6 13 TRBV28
AISGGGGETQY TRBJ2-5 11 TRBV10-3
ASSLSGAWTEAF TRBJ1-1 12 TRBV6-1
ASSATEVSPLH TRBJ1-6 11 TRBV6-4
ASSQSRHLH TRBJ1-6 9 TRBV4-2
ASSQVFADTQY TRBJ2-3 11 TRBV4-3
ASSQAPGLAATYNEQF TRBJ2-1 16 TRBV4-2
ASRERNTEAF TRBJ1-1 10 TRBV28
ASSYEQDRFIEQY TRBJ2-7 13 TRBV28
ASSIGEGRQGSQPQH TRBJ1-5 15 TRBV19
ASRRTSGRYEQF TRBJ2-1 12 TRBV3-1
ASSLAGEYEQY TRBJ2-7 11 TRBV5-1
ASSLGLAGGPDYEQY TRBJ2-7 15 TRBV12-3/TRBV12-4
ASSYSNLRTSGRSNTGELF TRBJ2-2 19 TRBV6-5
ASSQVSVSGRAGELF TRBJ2-2 15 TRBV3-1
ASSPMGTGQNSPLH TRBJ1-6 14 TRBV7-9
ASRTSSGTDTQY TRBJ2-3 12 TRBV7-9
ASSMGLAEETQY TRBJ2-5 12 TRBV19
ASSTGQAINEKLF TRBJ1-4 13 TRBV6-1
ASSLALAGGGEQY TRBJ2-7 13 TRBV4-2
ASSIRDRGRTDTQY TRBJ2-3 14 TRBV19
ASSYSAQRTDTQY TRBJ2-3 13 TRBV6-5
ASSLTGGVSLYEQY TRBJ2-7 14 TRBV27
SNSFWDRENTGELF TRBJ2-2 14 TRBV28
SVEAPGGSSEAF TRBJ1-1 12 TRBV29-1
ASSRTGSVYEQY TRBJ2-7 12 TRBV3-1
ASSESSASGELF TRBJ2-2 12 TRBV10-1
ASSLNWGSGSINQPQH TRBJ1-5 16 TRBV5-5
ASSPDRGGRPLH TRBJ1-6 12 TRBV6-4
ATSSDRRRTGELF TRBJ2-2 13 TRBV15
ARTDGSSGNTIY TRBJ1-3 12 TRBV2
ASSGTGGADTQY TRBJ2-3 12 TRBV6-1
ASSLTAYNEQF TRBJ2-1 11 TRBV7-2
ASSLRQGMNTEAF TRBJ1-1 13 TRBV7-2
SVRLAGTDSYEQY TRBJ2-7 13 TRBV29-1
ASSQDEDRGNEQF TRBJ2-1 13 TRBV4-1
SSSLDGRAEETQY TRBJ2-5 13 TRBV7-2
ASSPAPANSPLH TRBJ1-6 12 TRBV7-8
ASSLLMRQGAIDNSPLH TRBJ1-6 17 TRBV27